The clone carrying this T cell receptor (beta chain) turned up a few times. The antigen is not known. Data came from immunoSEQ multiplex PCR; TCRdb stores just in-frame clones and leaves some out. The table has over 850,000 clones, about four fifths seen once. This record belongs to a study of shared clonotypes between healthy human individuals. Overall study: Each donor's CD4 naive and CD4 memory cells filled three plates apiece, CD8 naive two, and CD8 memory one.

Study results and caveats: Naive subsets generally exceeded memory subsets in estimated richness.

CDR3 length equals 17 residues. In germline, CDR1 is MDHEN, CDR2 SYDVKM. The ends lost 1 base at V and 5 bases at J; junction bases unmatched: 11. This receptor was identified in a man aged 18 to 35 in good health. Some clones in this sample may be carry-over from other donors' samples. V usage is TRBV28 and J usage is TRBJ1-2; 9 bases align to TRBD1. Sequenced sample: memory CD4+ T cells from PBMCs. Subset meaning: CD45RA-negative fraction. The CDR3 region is CASSLYPVRDRDYGYTF. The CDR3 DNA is TGTGCCAGCAGTTTATATCCCGTGCGGGACAGGGATTATGGCTACACCTTC.